Listed below are T cell receptor beta chains from one sample, sequenced in a study of T cells in Graves' hyperthyroidism and ophthalmopathy. TCRdb re-called the multiplex PCR reads through MiXCR, storing one row per CDR3 protein. Among 410,000 or so distinct CDR3 sequences listed, about 15% were seen once. The source material was blood. The receptors originated from a man between 18 and 35 years old with Graves' ophthalmopathy. Both conserved end residues are part of each CDR3. Fields, in order: clone size, V gene, D gene, J gene, CDR3 protein, CDR3 DNA. D genes are given only for firm matches. Some rows have no size entry. The others give once, few or many, or a class for an expanded clone.

-	TRBV19	-	TRBJ2-1	CASSGLGTEQFF	TGTGCCAGTAGTGGTTTGGGGACAGAGCAGTTCTTC
few	TRBV12-3/TRBV12-4	TRBD1	TRBJ2-7	CASSVSVTGYYEQYF	TGTGCCAGCAGTGTATCCGTGACAGGGTACTACGAGCAGTACTTC
few	TRBV10-1	TRBD2	TRBJ2-7	CASRDSGGGYEQYF	TGCGCCAGCAGGGATAGCGGGGGGGGCTACGAGCAGTACTTC
few	TRBV5-6	-	TRBJ2-2	CASSYGLVPGELFF	TGTGCCAGCAGCTACGGTCTAGTTCCCGGGGAGCTGTTTTTT
many	TRBV20-1	TRBD2	TRBJ2-3	CSARVASGGATDTQYF	TGCAGTGCTAGAGTGGCTAGCGGGGGGGCAACAGATACGCAGTATTTT
-	TRBV5-1	TRBD2	TRBJ2-2	CASSLGVTSGSAGELFF	TGCGCCAGCAGCTTGGGCGTGACTAGCGGGAGTGCCGGGGAGCTGTTTTTT
many	TRBV2	-	TRBJ2-5	CASKEQETQYF	TGTGCCAGCAAGGAACAAGAGACCCAGTACTTC
many	TRBV6-6	TRBD1	TRBJ2-7	CASSYYRDRGYEQYF	TGTGCCAGCAGTTACTACCGGGACAGGGGTTACGAGCAGTACTTC
many	TRBV28	TRBD1	TRBJ1-6	CASVRDRGHSPLHF	TGTGCCAGCGTGCGGGACAGGGGTCATTCGCCCCTCCACTTT
few	TRBV6-1	-	TRBJ2-2	CASSFGGELFF	TGTGCCAGCAGTTTTGGCGGGGAGCTGTTTTTT
-	TRBV7-9	TRBD1	TRBJ2-5	CASSLGQGLTETQYF	TGTGCCAGCAGCCTTGGACAGGGCTTGACAGAGACCCAGTACTTC